A single count supports the clone carrying this TCR beta chain. The source of the sample is a study of T cells of healthy individuals. TCRdb independently ran MiXCR on the 5' RACE reads; one entry per CDR3 protein. This sample has 100,000 or so distinct CDR3 sequences, with 15% to 20% found just once. Germline loops: CDR1 SEHNR, CDR2 FQNEAQ (reference sequence). This CDR3 is built from 15 residues. The V gene lost 7 bases and the J gene lost 6 bases, with 20 bases spanning the gap. The gene calls are TRBV7-9 and TRBJ2-3; TRBD2 is a possible D gene (6 bases). The source of this sequence is a human donor in good health. CDR3 protein: CASTFSWDFRDTQYF. DNA for the CDR3: TGTGCCAGCACCTTCTCTTGGGACTTCAGGGATACGCAGTATTTT. Variable domain in full (rest from reference TRBV7-9 and TRBJ2-3): DTGVSQNPRHKITKRGQNVTFRCDPISEHNRLYWYRQTLGQGPEFLTYFQNEAQLEKSRLLSDRFSAERPKGSFSTLEIQRTEQGDSAMYLCASTFSWDFRDTQYFGPGTRLTVL.